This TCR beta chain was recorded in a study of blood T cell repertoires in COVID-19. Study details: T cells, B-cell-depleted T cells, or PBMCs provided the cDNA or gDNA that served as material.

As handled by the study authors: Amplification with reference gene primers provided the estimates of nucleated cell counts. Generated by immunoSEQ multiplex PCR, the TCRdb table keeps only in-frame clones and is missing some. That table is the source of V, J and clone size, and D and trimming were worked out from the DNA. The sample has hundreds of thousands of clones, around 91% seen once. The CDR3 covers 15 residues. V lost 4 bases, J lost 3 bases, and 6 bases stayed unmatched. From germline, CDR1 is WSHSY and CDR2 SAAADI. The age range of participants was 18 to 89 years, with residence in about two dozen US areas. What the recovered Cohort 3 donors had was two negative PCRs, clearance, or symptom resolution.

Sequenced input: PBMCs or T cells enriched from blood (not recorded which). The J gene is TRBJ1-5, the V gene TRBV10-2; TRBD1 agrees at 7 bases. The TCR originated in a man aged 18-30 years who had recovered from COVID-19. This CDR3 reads CASSASGQHNQPQHF. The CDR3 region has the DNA TGCGCCAGCAGTGCCTCGGGACAGCACAATCAGCCCCAGCATTTT.